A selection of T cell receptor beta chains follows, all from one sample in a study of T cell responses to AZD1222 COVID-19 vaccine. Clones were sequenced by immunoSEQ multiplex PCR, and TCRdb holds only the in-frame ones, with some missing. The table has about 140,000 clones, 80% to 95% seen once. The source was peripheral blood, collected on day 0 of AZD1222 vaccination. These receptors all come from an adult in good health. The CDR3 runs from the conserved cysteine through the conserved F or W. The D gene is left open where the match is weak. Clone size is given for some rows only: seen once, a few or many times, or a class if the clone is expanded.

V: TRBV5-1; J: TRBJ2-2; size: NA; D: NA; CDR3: CASSLGVANTGELFF; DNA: TGCGCCAGCAGCTTAGGGGTCGCGAACACCGGGGAGCTGTTTTTT
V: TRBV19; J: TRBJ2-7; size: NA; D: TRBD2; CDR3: CASSLGLAGVKFSYEQYF; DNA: TGTGCCAGTAGCCTGGGACTAGCGGGAGTCAAATTCTCCTACGAGCAGTACTTC
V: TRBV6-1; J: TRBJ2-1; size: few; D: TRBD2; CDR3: CASSELAGSYNEQFF; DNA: TGTGCCAGCAGTGAACTAGCGGGCTCCTACAATGAGCAGTTCTTC
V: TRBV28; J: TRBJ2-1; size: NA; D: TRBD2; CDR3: CASRLAGGPGNEQFF; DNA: TGTGCCAGCAGACTAGCGGGAGGGCCGGGCAATGAGCAGTTCTTC
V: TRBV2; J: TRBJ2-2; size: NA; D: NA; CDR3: CASSGQVPTGELFF; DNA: TGTGCCAGCAGCGGACAAGTCCCCACCGGGGAGCTGTTTTTT
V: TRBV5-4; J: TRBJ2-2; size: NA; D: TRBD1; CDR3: CASSRRGDRGTGELFF; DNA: TGTGCCAGCAGCCGCCGTGGGGACAGGGGTACCGGGGAGCTGTTTTTT
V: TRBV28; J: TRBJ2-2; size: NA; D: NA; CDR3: CASTNRVWTGELFF; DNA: TGTGCCAGCACCAACAGGGTGTGGACCGGGGAGCTGTTTTTT
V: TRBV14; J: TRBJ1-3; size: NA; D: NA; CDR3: CASSQAGMSGNTIYF; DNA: TGTGCCAGCAGCCAAGCGGGGATGTCTGGAAACACCATATATTTT
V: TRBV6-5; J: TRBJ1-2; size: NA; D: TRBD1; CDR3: CATKTGEYGYTF; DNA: TGTGCCACCAAGACAGGGGAGTATGGCTACACCTTC
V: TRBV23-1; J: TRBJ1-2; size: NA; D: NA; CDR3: CASSHKGRHGYTF; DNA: TGCGCCAGCAGTCATAAGGGGCGTCATGGCTACACCTTC
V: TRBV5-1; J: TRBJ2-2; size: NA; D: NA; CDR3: CASSLAAGTTGELFF; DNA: TGCGCCAGCAGCTTGGCCGCAGGGACCACCGGGGAGCTGTTTTTT
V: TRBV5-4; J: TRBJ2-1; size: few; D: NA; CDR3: CASSLDWGSSEQFF; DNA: TGTGCCAGCAGCTTAGATTGGGGGTCTAGTGAGCAGTTCTTC
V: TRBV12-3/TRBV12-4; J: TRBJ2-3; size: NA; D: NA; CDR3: CASRRDFTDTQYF; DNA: TGTGCCAGCAGGCGGGACTTCACAGATACGCAGTATTTT
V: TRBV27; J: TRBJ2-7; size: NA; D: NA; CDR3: CASSLSGGHEQYF; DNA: TGTGCCAGCAGTTTATCCGGGGGACACGAGCAGTACTTC
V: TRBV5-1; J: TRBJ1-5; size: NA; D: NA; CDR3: CASSLSSGGDQPQHF; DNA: TGCGCCAGCAGCTTGAGTTCCGGGGGTGATCAGCCCCAGCATTTT
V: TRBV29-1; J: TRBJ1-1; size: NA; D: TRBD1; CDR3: CSAKGAANTEAFF; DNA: TGCAGCGCTAAGGGGGCCGCCAACACTGAAGCTTTCTTT
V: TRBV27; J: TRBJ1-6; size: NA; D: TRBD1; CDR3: CASSFGQGGSPLHF; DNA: TGTGCCAGCAGCTTTGGACAGGGCGGCTCACCCCTCCACTTT
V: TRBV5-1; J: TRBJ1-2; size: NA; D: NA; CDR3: CASSVDGQPNYGYTF; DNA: TGCGCCAGCAGCGTGGATGGACAGCCTAACTATGGCTACACCTTC
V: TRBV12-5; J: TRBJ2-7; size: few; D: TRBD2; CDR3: CASGLRTSGISGEQYF; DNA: TGTGCTAGTGGTTTACGGACTAGCGGGATCTCCGGCGAGCAGTACTTC
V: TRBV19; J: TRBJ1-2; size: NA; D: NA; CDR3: CASSISEPGFDGYTF; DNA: TGTGCCAGTAGTATATCAGAACCGGGATTCGATGGCTACACCTTC
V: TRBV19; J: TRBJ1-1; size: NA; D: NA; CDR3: CASSGGRLEAFF; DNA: TGTGCCAGTAGCGGAGGACGGCTTGAAGCTTTCTTT
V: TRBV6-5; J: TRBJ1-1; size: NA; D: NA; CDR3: CASWGELNTEAFF; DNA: TGTGCCAGCTGGGGGGAGCTGAACACTGAAGCTTTCTTT
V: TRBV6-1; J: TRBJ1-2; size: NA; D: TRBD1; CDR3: CASSEQDRFYGYTF; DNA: TGTGCCAGCAGTGAACAGGACAGGTTCTATGGCTACACCTTC